This TCR beta chain appears in the sequencing data of a study of CD8 T cells in Susac syndrome. The TEMRA cells underwent FACS enrichment, while the CD8+ and CD4+ T cells underwent negative isolation. Reverse transcription of 0.5 to 1 ug RNA was performed with random hexamers. TCRdb processed the immunoSEQ multiplex PCR reads anew with MiXCR; each CDR3 protein has one entry. The table lists 350,000 to 550,000 distinct CDR3 sequences, about 85% of them singletons. The TCR originated in a human donor with multiple sclerosis. Sequencing was done on a sample of CD8+ T cells from PBMCs.

Here the CDR3 reads CASSPWGFSDGANVLTF. The CDR3 DNA reads TGTGCCAGCAGTCCCTGGGGGTTTTCGGATGGGGCCAACGTCCTGACTTTC. The gene calls are TRBV27 and TRBJ2-6; perhaps D is TRBD1 or TRBD2 (5 bases each). From germline, CDR1 is MNHEY and CDR2 SMNVEV (reference sequence). Deletions cut 5 bases from V and 3 bases from J, with 17 bases between. This CDR3 has 17 amino acids.